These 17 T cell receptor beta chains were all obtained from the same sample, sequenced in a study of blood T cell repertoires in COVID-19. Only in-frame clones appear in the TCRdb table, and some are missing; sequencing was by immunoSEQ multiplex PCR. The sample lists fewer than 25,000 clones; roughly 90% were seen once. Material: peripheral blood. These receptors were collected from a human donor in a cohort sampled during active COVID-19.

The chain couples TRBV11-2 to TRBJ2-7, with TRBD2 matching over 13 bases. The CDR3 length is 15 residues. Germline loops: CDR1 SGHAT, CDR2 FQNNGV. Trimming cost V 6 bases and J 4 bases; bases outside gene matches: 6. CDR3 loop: CASRPGLAGVYEQYF. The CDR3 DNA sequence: TGTGCCAGCAGGCCAGGACTAGCGGGAGTGTACGAGCAGTACTTC.

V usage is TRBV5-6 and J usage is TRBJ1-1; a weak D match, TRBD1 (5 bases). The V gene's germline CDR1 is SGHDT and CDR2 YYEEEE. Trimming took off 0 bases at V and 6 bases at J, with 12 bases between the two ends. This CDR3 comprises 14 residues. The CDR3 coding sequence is TGTGCCAGCAGCTTGGTTAGGGGTTTGGCTGAAGCTTTCTTT. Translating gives CASSLVRGLAEAFF.

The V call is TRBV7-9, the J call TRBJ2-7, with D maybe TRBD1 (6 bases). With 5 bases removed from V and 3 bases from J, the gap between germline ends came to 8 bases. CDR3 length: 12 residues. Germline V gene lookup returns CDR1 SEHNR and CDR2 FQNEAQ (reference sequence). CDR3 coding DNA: TGTGCCAGCAGCCCGACAGGCTACGAGCAGTACTTC. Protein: CASSPTGYEQYF. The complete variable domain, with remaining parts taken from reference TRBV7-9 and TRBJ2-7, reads DTGVSQNPRHKITKRGQNVTFRCDPISEHNRLYWYRQTLGQGPEFLTYFQNEAQLEKSRLLSDRFSAERPKGSFSTLEIQRTEQGDSAMYLCASSPTGYEQYFGPGTRLTVT.

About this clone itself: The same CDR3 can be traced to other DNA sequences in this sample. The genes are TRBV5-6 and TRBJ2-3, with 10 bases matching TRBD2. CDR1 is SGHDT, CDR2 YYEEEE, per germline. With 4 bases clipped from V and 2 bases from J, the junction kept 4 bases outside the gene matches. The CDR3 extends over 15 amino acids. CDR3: CASSPGLADTDTQYF. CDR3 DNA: TGTGCCAGCAGCCCCGGACTAGCGGACACAGATACGCAGTATTTT.

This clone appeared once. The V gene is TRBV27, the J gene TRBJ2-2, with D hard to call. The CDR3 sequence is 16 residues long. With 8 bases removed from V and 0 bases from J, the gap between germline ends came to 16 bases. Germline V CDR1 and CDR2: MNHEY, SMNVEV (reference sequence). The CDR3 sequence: CASRSPAKPNTGELFF. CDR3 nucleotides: TGTGCCAGCCGGTCACCCGCAAAGCCGAACACCGGGGAGCTGTTTTTT.

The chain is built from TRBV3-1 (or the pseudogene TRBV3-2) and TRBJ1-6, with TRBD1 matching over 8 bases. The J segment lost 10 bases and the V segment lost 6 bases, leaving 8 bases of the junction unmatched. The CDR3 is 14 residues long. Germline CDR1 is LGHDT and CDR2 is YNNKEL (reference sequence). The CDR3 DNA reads TGTGCCAGCAGGTCCGGGACAGGCTTCTCACCCCTCCACTTT. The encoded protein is CASRSGTGFSPLHF.

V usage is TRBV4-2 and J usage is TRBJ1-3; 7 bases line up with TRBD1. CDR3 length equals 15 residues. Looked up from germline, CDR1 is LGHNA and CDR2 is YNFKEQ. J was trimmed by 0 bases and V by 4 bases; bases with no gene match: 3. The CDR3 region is CASSRDRSSGNTIYF. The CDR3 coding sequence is TGTGCCAGCAGCCGGGACAGAAGCTCTGGAAACACCATATATTTT.

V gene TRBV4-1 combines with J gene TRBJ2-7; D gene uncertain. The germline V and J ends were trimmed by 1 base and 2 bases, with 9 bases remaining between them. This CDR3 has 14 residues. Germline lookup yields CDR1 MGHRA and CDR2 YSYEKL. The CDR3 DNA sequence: TGCGCCAGCAGCCAAGTACACATCACCTACGAGCAGTACTTC. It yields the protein CASSQVHITYEQYF.

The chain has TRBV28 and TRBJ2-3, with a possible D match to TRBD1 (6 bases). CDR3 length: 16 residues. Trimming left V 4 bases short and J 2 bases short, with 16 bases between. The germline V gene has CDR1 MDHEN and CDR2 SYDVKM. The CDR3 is CASSSILQGFTDTQYF. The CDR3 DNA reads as TGTGCCAGCAGTTCAATACTACAGGGATTCACAGATACGCAGTATTTT.

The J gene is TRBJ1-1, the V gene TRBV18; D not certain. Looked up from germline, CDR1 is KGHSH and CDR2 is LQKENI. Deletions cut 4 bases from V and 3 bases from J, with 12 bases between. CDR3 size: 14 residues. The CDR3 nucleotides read TGTGCCAGCTCACTCTCCGACTCGTACACTGAAGCTTTCTTT. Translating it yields CASSLSDSYTEAFF.

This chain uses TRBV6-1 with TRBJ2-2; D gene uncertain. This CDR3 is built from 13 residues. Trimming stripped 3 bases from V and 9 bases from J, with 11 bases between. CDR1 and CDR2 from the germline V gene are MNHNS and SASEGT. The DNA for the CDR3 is TGTGCCAGCAGTGATAACAAATTTTGGGAGCTGTTTTTT. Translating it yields CASSDNKFWELFF.

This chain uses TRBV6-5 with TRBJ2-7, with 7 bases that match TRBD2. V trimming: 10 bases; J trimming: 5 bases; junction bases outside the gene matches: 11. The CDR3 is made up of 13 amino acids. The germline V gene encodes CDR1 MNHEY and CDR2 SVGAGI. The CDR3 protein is CATARGSGHEQYF. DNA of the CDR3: TGTGCCACAGCGCGGGGGTCAGGCCACGAGCAGTACTTC.

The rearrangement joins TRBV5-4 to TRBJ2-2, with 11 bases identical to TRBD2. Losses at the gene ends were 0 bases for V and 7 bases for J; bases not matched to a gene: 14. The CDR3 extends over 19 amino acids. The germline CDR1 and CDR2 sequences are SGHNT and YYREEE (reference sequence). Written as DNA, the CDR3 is TGTGCCAGCAGCTTGGTCTCCGCTAGCGGGAGGCCCGTGGGCGGGGAGCTGTTTTTT. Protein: CASSLVSASGRPVGGELFF. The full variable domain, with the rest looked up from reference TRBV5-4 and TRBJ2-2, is ETGVTQSPTHLIKTRGQQVTLRCSSQSGHNTVSWYQQALGQGPQFIFQYYREEENGRGNFPPRFSGLQFPNYSSELNVNALELDDSALYLCASSLVSASGRPVGGELFFGEGSRLTVL.

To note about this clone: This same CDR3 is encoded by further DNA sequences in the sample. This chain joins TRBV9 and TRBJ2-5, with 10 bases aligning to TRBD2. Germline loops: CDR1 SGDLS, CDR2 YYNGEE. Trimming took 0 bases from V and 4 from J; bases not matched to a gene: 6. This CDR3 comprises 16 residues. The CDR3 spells CASSVDGSGRGETQYF. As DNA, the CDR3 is TGTGCCAGCAGCGTAGATGGGAGCGGGAGGGGAGAGACCCAGTACTTC. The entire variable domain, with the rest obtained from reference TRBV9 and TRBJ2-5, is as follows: DSGVTQTPKHLITATGQRVTLRCSPRSGDLSVYWYQQSLDQGLQFLIQYYNGEERAKGNILERFSAQQFPDLHSELNLSSLELGDSALYFCASSVDGSGRGETQYFGPGTRLLVL.

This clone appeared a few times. Here the CDR3 DNA reads TGTGCCATCACGAGCGGGAGGGCCGTCGGGGAGCTGTTTTTT. This codes for CAITSGRAVGELFF. The chain has TRBV10-3 and TRBJ2-2, with 10 positions matching TRBD2. Germline lookup yields CDR1 ENHRY and CDR2 SYGVKD. The CDR3 spans 14 residues. After removal of 7 bases from V and 7 bases from J, the junction contained 6 bases not matched to a gene.

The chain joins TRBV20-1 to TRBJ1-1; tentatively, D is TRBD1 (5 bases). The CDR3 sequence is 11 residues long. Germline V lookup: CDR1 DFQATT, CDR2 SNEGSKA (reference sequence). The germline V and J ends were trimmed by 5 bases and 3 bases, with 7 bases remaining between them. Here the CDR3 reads CSAPRDTEAFF. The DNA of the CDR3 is TGCAGTGCTCCCAGGGACACTGAAGCTTTCTTT.

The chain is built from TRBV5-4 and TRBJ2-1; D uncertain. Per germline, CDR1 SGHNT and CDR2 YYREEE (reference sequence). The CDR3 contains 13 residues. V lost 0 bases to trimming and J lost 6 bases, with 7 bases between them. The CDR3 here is CASSLGLVNEQFF. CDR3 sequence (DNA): TGTGCCAGCAGCTTGGGCCTAGTCAATGAGCAGTTCTTC.